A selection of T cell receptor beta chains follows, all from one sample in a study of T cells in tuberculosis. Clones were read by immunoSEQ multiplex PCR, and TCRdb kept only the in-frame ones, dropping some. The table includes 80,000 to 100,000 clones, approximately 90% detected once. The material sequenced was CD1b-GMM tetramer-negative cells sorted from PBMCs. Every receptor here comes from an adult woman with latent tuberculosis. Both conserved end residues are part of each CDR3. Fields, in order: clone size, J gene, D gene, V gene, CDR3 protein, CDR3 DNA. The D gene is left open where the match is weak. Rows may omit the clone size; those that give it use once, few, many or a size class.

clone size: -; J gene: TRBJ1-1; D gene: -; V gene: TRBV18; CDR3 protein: CASSARRSKRDTEAFF; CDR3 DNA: TGTGCCAGCTCAGCCAGAAGGAGCAAGAGGGACACTGAAGCTTTCTTT
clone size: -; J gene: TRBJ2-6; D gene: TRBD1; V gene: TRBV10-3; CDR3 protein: CASGQGLAAGANVLTF; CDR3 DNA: TGTGCCAGCGGACAGGGTTTGGCAGCTGGGGCCAACGTCCTGACTTTC
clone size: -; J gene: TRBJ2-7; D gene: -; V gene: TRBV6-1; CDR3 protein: CASSLQEFSYEQYF; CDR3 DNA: TGTGCCAGCAGTCTTCAAGAGTTTTCCTACGAGCAGTACTTC
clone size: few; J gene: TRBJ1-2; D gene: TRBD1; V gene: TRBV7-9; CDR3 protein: CASSATPKQGGYGYTF; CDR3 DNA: TGTGCCAGCAGCGCTACCCCCAAACAGGGGGGCTATGGCTACACCTTC
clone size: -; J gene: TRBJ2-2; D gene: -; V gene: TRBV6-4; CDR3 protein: CASSEGQRVNTGELFF; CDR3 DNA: TGTGCCAGCAGTGAGGGACAGCGGGTGAACACCGGGGAGCTGTTTTTT
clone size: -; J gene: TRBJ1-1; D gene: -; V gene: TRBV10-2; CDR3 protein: CASSMGGDEAFF; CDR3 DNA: TGCGCCAGCAGTATGGGGGGGGACGAAGCTTTCTTT
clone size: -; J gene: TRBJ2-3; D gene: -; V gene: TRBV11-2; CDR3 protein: CASSSAGSDTQYF; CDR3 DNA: TGTGCCAGCAGCTCCGCGGGGTCAGATACGCAGTATTTT
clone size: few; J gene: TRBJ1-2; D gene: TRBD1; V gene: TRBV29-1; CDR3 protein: CSVQGQGYPNYGYTF; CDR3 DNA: TGCAGCGTGCAGGGACAGGGTTATCCTAACTATGGCTACACCTTC
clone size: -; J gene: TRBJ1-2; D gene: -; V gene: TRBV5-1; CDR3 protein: CASSPDTFYGYTF; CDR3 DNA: TGCGCCAGCAGCCCGGACACCTTCTATGGCTACACCTTC
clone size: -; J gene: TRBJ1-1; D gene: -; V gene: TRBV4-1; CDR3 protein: CASSPLGGAGLGEAFF; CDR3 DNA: TGCGCCAGCAGCCCCCTCGGGGGTGCAGGCCTAGGGGAAGCTTTCTTT
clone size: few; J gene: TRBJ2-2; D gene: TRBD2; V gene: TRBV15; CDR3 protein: CATSRDSLAGGNTGELFF; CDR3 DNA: TGTGCCACCAGCAGAGATTCCCTAGCGGGGGGCAACACCGGGGAGCTGTTTTTT
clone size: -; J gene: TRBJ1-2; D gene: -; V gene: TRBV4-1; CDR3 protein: CASSQGRLNYGYTF; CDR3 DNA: TGCGCCAGCAGCCAAGGGAGGTTAAACTATGGCTACACCTTC
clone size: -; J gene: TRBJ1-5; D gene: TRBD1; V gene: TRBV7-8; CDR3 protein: CASSGQGGNQPQHF; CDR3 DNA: TGTGCCAGCAGCGGACAGGGGGGCAATCAGCCCCAGCATTTT
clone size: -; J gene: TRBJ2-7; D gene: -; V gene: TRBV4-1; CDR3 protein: CASSQGEWRGEYRTYSYEQYF; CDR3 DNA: TGCGCCAGCAGCCAAGGTGAATGGAGGGGTGAGTACAGGACCTACTCCTACGAGCAGTACTTC
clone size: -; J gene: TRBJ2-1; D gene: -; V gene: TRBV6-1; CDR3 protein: CASIQITNNEQFF; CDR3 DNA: TGTGCCAGTATACAGATCACCAACAATGAGCAGTTCTTC
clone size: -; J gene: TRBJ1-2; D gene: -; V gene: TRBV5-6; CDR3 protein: CASSQGLLRGYGYTF; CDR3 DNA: TGTGCCAGCAGCCAGGGACTCCTAAGGGGCTATGGCTACACCTTC
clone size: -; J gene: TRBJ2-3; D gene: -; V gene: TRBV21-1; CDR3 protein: CASSKRKTSGETDTQYF; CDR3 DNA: TGTGCCAGCAGCAAACGGAAGACTAGCGGGGAGACAGATACGCAGTATTTT
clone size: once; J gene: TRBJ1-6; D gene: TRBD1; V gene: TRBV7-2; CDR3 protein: CASSLTPGGTGAPSLHF; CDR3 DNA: TGTGCCAGCAGCTTAACCCCCGGGGGGACAGGGGCCCCAAGCCTCCACTTT
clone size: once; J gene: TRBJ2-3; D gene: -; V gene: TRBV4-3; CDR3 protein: CASSQAGGRGTDTQYF; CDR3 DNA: TGCGCCAGCAGCCAAGCCGGGGGGCGGGGGACAGATACGCAGTATTTT
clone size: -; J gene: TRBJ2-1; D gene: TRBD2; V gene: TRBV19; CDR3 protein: CASSPSSGGSSYNEQFF; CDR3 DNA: TGTGCCAGTAGTCCTTCTAGCGGGGGGAGCTCCTACAATGAGCAGTTCTTC
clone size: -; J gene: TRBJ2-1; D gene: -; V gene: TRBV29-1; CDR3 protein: CSVHAYSYNEQFF; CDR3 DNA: TGCAGCGTTCATGCGTACTCCTACAATGAGCAGTTCTTC
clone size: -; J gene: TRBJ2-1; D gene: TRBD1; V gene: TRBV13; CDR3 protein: CASSLYGTGAHEQFF; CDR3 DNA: TGTGCCAGCAGCTTATATGGGACAGGGGCCCATGAGCAGTTCTTC
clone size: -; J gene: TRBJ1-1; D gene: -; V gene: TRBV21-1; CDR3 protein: CASSKPPLGTENYMNTEAFF; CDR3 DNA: TGTGCCAGCAGCAAACCCCCTTTGGGGACAGAGAATTACATGAACACTGAAGCTTTCTTT
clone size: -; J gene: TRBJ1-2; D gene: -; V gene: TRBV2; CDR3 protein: CASRNYGYTF; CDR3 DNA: TGTGCCAGCCGGAACTATGGCTACACCTTC
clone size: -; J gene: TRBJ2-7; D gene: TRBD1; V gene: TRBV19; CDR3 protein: CASSPGQGTYEQYF; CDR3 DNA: TGTGCCAGTAGTCCGGGACAGGGAACCTACGAGCAGTACTTC
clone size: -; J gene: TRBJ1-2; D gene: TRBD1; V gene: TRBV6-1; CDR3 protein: CASSGTGRTF; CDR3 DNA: TGTGCCAGCAGCGGGACAGGTCGAACCTTC
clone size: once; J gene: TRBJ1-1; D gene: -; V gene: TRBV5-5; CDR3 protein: CASSLASGRNTEAFF; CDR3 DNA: TGTGCCAGCAGCTTGGCCTCAGGCCGGAACACTGAAGCTTTCTTT
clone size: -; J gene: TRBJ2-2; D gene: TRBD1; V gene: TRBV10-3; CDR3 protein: CAISGTGATGELFF; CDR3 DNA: TGTGCCATCAGTGGGACAGGTGCGACCGGGGAGCTGTTTTTT
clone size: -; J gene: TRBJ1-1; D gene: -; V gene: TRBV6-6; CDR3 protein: CASSRGGLLNTEAFF; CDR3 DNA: TGTGCCAGCAGTAGGGGGGGTTTGCTAAACACTGAAGCTTTCTTT
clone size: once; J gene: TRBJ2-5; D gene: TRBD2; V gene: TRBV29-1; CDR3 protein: CSVEEGGGLTQYF; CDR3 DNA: TGCAGCGTTGAAGAGGGGGGAGGGTTGACCCAGTACTTC
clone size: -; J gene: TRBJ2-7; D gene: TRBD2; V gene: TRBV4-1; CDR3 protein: CASSLRDYSYEQYF; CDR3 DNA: TGCGCCAGCAGCCTCCGGGACTACTCCTACGAGCAGTACTTC
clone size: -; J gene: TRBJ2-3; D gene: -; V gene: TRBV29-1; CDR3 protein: CSVGLGQTTDTQYF; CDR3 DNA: TGCAGCGTTGGACTGGGGCAGACCACAGATACGCAGTATTTT
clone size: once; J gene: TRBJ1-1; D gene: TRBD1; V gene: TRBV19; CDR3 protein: CASTRGQLNTEAFF; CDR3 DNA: TGTGCCAGTACTAGGGGACAGTTGAACACTGAAGCTTTCTTT
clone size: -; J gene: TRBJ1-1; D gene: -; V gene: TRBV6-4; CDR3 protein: CASSPRGQSNTEAFF; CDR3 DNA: TGTGCCAGCTCCCCCAGAGGACAGTCGAACACTGAAGCTTTCTTT
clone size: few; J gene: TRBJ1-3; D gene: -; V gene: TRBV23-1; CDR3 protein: CASSQRIGPGNTIYF; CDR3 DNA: TGCGCCAGCAGTCAAAGGATTGGGCCTGGAAACACCATATATTTT
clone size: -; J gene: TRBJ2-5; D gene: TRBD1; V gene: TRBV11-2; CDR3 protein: CASSPGQGRETQYF; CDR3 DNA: TGTGCCAGCAGCCCGGGACAGGGGAGAGAGACCCAGTACTTC
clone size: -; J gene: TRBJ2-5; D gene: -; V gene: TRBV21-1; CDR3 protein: CASRLAGVETQYF; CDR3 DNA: TGTGCCAGCAGGCTAGCGGGGGTTGAGACCCAGTACTTC
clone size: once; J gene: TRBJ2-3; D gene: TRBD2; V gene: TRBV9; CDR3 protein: CASSAASGGGSGTFTDTQYF; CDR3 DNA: TGTGCCAGCAGCGCGGCCTCGGGAGGGGGATCGGGGACTTTTACAGATACGCAGTATTTT